What follows is one TCR beta chain and its context. The sample comes from a study of OX40 agonist ivuxolimab in advanced cancers. Germline loops: CDR1 SNHLY, CDR2 FYNNEI. This CDR3 comprises 16 residues. The ends lost 4 bases at V and 2 bases at J; junction bases unmatched: 4. The data were produced by immunoSEQ multiplex PCR, yet TCRdb's version contains in-frame clones alone and is incomplete. Here the sample spans more than 75,000 clones, about 91% being singletons. The specimen comprised CD4+ or CD8+ T cells sorted from blood, sampled in a trial of the OX40 agonist ivuxolimab. The chain employs TRBV2 and TRBJ2-1, with TRBD2 matching over 11 bases. The receptor's source is an adult with an advanced solid tumor such as melanoma, head and neck, liver or kidney cancer. The CDR3 DNA follows: TGTGCCAGCAGTGGTCCTAGCGGGAGGACCTACAATGAGCAGTTCTTC. Protein: CASSGPSGRTYNEQFF. The whole variable domain, filled in from reference TRBV2 and TRBJ2-1, reads EPEVTQTPSHQVTQMGQEVILRCVPISNHLYFYWYRQILGQKVEFLVSFYNNEISEKSEIFDDQFSVERPDGSNFTLKIRSTKLEDSAMYFCASSGPSGRTYNEQFFGPGTRLTVL.